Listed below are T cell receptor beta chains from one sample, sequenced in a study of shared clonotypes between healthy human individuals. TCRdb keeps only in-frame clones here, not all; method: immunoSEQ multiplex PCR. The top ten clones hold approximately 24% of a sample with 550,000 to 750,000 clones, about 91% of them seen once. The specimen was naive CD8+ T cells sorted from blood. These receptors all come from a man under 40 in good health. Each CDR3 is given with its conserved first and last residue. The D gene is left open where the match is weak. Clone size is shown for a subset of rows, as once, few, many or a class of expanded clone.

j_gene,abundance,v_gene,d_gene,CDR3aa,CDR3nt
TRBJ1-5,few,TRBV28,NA,CASRRYQPQHF,TGTGCCAGCAGACGGTATCAGCCCCAGCATTTT
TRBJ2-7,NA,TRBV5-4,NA,CASSLYGEQYF,TGTGCCAGCAGCTTGTATGGCGAGCAGTACTTC
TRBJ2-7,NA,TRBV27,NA,CASSYSGASAYEQYF,TGTGCCAGCAGCTACTCCGGGGCGTCGGCCTACGAGCAGTACTTC
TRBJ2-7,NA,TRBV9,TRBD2,CASSAGLAYEQYF,TGTGCCAGCAGCGCGGGACTAGCCTACGAGCAGTACTTC
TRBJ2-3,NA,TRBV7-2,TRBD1,CASSRPGQGSDTQYF,TGTGCCAGCAGCAGGCCGGGACAGGGATCAGATACGCAGTATTTT
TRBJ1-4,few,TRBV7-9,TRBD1,CASSDWTGRLFF,TGTGCCAGCAGCGACTGGACAGGGCGACTGTTTTTT
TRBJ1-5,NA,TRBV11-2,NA,CASSLDRRANQPQHF,TGTGCCAGCAGCTTAGACAGGCGCGCCAATCAGCCCCAGCATTTT
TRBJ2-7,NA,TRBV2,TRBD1,CASVGTGGLYEQYF,TGTGCCAGTGTGGGGACAGGGGGCTTATACGAGCAGTACTTC
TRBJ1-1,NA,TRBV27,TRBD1,CASSKRQGQWTEAFF,TGTGCCAGCAGTAAAAGACAGGGACAATGGACTGAAGCTTTCTTT
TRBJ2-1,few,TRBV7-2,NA,CASSPDWSPFLEQFF,TGTGCCAGCAGCCCAGACTGGAGTCCATTTCTTGAGCAGTTCTTC
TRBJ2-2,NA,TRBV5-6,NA,CASSLYPTNTGELFF,TGTGCCAGCAGCTTATACCCTACGAACACCGGGGAGCTGTTTTTT
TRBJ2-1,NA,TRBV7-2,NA,CASSFVPGLGNEQFF,TGTGCCAGCAGCTTCGTCCCGGGGTTGGGCAATGAGCAGTTCTTC
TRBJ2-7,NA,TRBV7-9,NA,CASSLATRTVGEQYF,TGTGCCAGCAGCTTAGCCACGCGGACAGTGGGCGAGCAGTACTTC
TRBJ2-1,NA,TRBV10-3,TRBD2,CAISESTGPASGRDGSYNEQFF,TGTGCCATCAGTGAGTCGACAGGTCCGGCTAGCGGGAGGGATGGATCCTACAATGAGCAGTTCTTC
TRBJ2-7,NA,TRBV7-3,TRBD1,CASSLFPSPGPGQGYEQYF,TGTGCCAGCAGCTTATTTCCAAGCCCTGGTCCGGGACAGGGGTACGAGCAGTACTTC
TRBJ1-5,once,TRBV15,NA,CATSRSGLSSQPQHF,TGTGCCACCAGCAGAAGCGGACTTTCTAGTCAGCCCCAGCATTTT
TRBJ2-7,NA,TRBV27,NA,CATGKGGYEQYF,TGTGCCACCGGGAAAGGGGGCTACGAGCAGTACTTC
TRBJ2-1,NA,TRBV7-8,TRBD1,CASSLVRRAAPKTGGNEQFF,TGTGCCAGCAGCTTAGTCCGTCGGGCAGCCCCCAAGACAGGGGGCAATGAGCAGTTCTTC
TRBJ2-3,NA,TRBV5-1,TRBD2,CASRRTGGGADTQYF,TGCGCCAGCAGGCGGACGGGAGGCGGGGCAGATACGCAGTATTTT
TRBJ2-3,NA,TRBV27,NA,CASSTRDSTDTQYF,TGTGCCAGCAGTACCAGGGATAGCACAGATACGCAGTATTTT
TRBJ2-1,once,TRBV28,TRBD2,CASSPSGRRYNEQFF,TGTGCCAGCAGTCCTAGCGGGAGGCGTTACAATGAGCAGTTCTTC
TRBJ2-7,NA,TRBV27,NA,CASSSYRGGYEQYF,TGTGCCAGCAGTTCCTACAGGGGAGGGTACGAGCAGTACTTC
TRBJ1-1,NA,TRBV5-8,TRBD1,CASSFATGSTEAFF,TGTGCCAGCAGCTTCGCGACAGGGTCCACTGAAGCTTTCTTT
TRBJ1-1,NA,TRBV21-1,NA,CASSKTRAHSTEAFF,TGTGCCAGCAGCAAAACGCGGGCCCACAGCACTGAAGCTTTCTTT
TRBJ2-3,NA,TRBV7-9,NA,CASSLRDRDTDTQYF,TGTGCCAGCAGCCTCCGGGACCGCGACACAGATACGCAGTATTTT
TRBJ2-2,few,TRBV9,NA,CASSATKGELFF,TGTGCCAGCAGCGCCACAAAAGGGGAGCTGTTTTTT
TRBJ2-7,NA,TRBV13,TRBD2,CASSSELAGAPYEQYF,TGTGCCAGCAGCTCCGAACTAGCGGGGGCCCCTTACGAGCAGTACTTC
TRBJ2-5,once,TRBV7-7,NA,CASSLEPQETQYF,TGTGCTAGCAGCTTAGAGCCCCAAGAGACCCAGTACTTC
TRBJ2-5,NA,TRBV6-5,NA,CASSYSSSSGETQYF,TGTGCCAGCAGTTACAGTTCTTCATCGGGGGAGACCCAGTACTTC
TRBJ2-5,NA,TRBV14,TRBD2,CASSQAWGLSLETQYF,TGTGCCAGCAGCCAAGCCTGGGGACTATCTTTGGAGACCCAGTACTTC
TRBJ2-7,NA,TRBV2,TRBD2,CASSPWGTSGYEQYF,TGTGCCAGCAGCCCCTGGGGGACTAGCGGCTACGAGCAGTACTTC
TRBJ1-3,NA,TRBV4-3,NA,CASSQEYWQSSGNTIYF,TGCGCCAGCAGCCAAGAATATTGGCAGAGCTCTGGAAACACCATATATTTT
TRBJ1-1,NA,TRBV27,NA,CASSFGLGTEAFF,TGTGCCAGCAGTTTTGGGTTGGGCACTGAAGCTTTCTTT
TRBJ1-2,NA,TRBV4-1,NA,CASSRGTPTNYGYTF,TGCGCCAGCAGCCGTGGGACACCGACTAACTATGGCTACACCTTC
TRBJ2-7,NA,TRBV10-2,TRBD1,CASSSLGTVPSYEQYF,TGCGCCAGCAGTTCCCTCGGGACAGTACCTTCCTACGAGCAGTACTTC
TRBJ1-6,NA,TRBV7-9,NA,CASSFVERGDSPLHF,TGTGCCAGCAGCTTCGTAGAAAGGGGCGATTCACCCCTCCACTTT
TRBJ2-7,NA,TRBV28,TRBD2,CASSPSLGGDREQYF,TGTGCCAGCAGTCCCAGTTTGGGAGGGGATCGCGAGCAGTACTTC
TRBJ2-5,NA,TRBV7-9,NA,CASSFGHPETQYF,TGTGCCAGCAGCTTCGGACACCCAGAGACCCAGTACTTC
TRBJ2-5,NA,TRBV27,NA,CASRDSQGARVLETQYF,TGTGCCAGCAGAGACTCACAGGGAGCGCGGGTTTTGGAGACCCAGTACTTC
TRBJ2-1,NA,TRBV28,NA,CASSRSGVSYNEQFF,TGTGCCAGCAGTCGATCAGGGGTCTCCTACAATGAGCAGTTCTTC
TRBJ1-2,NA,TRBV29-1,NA,CSVYRPELTNYGYTF,TGCAGCGTCTACAGGCCCGAATTGACGAACTATGGCTACACCTTC
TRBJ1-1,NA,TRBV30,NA,CAWSAQSFMNTEAFF,TGTGCCTGGAGTGCCCAGTCCTTTATGAACACTGAAGCTTTCTTT
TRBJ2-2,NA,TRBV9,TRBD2,CASSEGGWTGELFF,TGTGCCAGCAGCGAGGGAGGGTGGACCGGGGAGCTGTTTTTT